This TCR beta chain was sequenced in a study of blood T cell repertoires in COVID-19. For the study at large: Samples came from the United States, Italy and Spain, spanning acute and convalescent COVID-19. In each case, the material was cDNA or gDNA derived from T cells, B-cell-depleted T cells, or PBMCs.

Per the original data handling: Scientists estimated how many nucleated cells there were by amplifying reference gene primers. Produced via immunoSEQ multiplex PCR; TCRdb's table is partial and in-frame only. The V and J calls and clone size come from that table; D and trimming were worked out from the DNA. The sample records about 270,000 clones, roughly 86% being singletons. Germline V gene sequence: CDR1 SNHLY, CDR2 FYNNEI. The germline V and J ends were trimmed by 4 bases and 2 bases, with 12 bases remaining between them. This CDR3 has 14 residues. The clonotype comes from a woman between 50 and 59 years old with acute or convalescent COVID-19. Sequenced: peripheral blood. The chain links TRBV2 to TRBJ2-7, with a possible D match to TRBD2 (5 bases). The CDR3 nucleotides read TGTGCCAGCAGTGTCCGAGGGTTGACCTACGAGCAGTACTTC. This gives the protein CASSVRGLTYEQYF.